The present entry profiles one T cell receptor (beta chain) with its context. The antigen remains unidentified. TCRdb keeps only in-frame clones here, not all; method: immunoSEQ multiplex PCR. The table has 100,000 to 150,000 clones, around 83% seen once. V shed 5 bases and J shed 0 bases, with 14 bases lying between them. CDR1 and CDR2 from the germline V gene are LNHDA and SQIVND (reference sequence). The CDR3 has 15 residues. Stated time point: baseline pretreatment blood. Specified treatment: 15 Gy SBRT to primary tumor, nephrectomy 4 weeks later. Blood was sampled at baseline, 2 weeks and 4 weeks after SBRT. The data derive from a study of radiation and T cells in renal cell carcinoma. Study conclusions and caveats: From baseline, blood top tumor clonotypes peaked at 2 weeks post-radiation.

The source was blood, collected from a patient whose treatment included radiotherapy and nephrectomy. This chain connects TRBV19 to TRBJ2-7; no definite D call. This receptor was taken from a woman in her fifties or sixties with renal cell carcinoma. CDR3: CASSRSSRPSYEQYF. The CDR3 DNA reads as TGTGCCAGTAGTCGATCATCAAGGCCCTCCTACGAGCAGTACTTC.